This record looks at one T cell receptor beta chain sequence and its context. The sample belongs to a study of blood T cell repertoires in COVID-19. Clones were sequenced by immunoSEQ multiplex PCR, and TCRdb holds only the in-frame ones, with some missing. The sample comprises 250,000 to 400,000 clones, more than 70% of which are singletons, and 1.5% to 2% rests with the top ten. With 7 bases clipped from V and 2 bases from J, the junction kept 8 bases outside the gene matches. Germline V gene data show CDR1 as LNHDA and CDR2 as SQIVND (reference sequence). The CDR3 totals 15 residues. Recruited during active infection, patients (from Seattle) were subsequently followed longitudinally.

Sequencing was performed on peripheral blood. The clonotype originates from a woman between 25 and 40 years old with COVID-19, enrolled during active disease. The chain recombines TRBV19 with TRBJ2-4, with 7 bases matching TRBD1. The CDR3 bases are TGTGCCAGTACCGGGACAGAAGTAACCAAAAACATTCAGTACTTC. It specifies CASTGTEVTKNIQYF.